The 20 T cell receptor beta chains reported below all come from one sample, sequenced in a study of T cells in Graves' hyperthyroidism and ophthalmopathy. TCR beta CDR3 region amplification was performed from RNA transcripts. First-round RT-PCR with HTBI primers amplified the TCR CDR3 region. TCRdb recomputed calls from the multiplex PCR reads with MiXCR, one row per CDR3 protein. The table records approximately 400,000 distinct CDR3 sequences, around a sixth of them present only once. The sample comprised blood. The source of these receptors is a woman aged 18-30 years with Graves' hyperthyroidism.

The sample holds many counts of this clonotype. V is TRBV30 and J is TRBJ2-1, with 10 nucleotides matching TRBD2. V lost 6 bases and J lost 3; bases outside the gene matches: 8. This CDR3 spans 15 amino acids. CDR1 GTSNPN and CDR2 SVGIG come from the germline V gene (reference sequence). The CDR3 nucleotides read TGTGCCTGTGTAGCGGGGGGCCAACTCTACAATGAGCAGTTCTTC. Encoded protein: CACVAGGQLYNEQFF.

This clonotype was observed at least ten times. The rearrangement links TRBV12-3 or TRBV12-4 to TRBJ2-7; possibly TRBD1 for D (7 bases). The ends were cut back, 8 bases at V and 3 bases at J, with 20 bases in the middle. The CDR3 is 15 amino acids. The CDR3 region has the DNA TGTGCCAGCCTCCACTCGGGGGACAGACTCTACGAGCAGTACTTC. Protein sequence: CASLHSGDRLYEQYF.

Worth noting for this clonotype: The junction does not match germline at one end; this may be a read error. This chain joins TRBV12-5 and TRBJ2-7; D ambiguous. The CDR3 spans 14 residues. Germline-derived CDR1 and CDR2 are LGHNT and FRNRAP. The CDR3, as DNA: TGTGCTAGTGACATCCCCAATCATTATGACGATCAGTACTTC. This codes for CASDIPNHYDDQYF. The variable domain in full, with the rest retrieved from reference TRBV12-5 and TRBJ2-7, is DARVTQTPRHKVTEMGQEVTMRCQPILGHNTVFWYRQTMMQGLELLAYFRNRAPLDDSGMPKDRFSAEMPDATLATLKIQPSEPRDSAVYFCASDIPNHYDDQYFGPGTRLTVT.

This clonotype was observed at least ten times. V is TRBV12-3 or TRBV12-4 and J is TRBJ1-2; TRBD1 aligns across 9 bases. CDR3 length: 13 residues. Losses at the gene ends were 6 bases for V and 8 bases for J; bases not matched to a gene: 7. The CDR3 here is CASSYTGGGGYTF. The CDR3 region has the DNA TGTGCCAGCAGCTATACAGGGGGCGGAGGCTACACCTTC.

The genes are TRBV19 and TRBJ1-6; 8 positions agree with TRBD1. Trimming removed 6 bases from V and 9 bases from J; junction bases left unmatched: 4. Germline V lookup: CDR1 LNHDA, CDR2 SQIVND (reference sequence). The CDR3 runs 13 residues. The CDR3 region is CASRGTGLSPLHF. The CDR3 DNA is TGTGCCAGTAGGGGGACAGGCCTTTCACCCCTCCACTTT.

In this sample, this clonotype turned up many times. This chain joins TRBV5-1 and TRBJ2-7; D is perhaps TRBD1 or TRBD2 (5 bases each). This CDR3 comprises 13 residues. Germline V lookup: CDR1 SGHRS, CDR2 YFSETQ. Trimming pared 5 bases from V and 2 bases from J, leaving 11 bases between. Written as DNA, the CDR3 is TGCGCCAGCAGTCGGGACCGGACCTACGAGCAGTACTTC. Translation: CASSRDRTYEQYF.

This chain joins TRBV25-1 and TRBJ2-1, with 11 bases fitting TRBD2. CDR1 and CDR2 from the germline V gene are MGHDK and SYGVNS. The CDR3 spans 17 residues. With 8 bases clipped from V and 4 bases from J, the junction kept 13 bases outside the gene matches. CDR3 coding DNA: TGTGCCAGCTCACCAGGGCCCGGGACTAGCGGTTACAATGAGCAGTTCTTC. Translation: CASSPGPGTSGYNEQFF.

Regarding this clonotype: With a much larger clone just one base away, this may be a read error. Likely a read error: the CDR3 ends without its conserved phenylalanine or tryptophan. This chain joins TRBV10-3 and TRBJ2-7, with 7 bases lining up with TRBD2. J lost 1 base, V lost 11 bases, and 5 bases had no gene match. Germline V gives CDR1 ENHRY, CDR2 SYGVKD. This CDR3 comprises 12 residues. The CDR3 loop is CAAGEGSYEQYL. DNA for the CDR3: TGTGCCGCGGGGGAAGGGTCCTACGAGCAGTACCTC.

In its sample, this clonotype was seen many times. DNA for the CDR3: TGTGCCAGCACTTCGCGGGGGGAAATGGGGTCGGATACGCAGTATTTT. This sequence encodes CASTSRGEMGSDTQYF. J is TRBJ2-3 and V is TRBV25-1, with TRBD2 matching over 8 bases. Germline assignment: CDR1 MGHDK and CDR2 SYGVNS. The CDR3 extends over 16 amino acids. V shed 7 bases and J 6 bases; nucleotides not matched to a gene: 15.

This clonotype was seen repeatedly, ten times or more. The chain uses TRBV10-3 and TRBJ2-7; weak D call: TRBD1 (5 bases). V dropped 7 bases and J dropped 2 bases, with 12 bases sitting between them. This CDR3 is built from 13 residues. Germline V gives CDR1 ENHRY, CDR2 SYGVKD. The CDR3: CAITSGHTYEQYF. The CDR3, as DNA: TGTGCCATCACCTCTGGACACACCTACGAGCAGTACTTC.

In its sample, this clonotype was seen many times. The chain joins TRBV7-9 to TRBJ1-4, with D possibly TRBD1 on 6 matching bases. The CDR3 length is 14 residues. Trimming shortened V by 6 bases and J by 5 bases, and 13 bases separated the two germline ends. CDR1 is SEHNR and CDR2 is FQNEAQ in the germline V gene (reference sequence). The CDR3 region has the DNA TGTGCCAGCAGTCTGAGAGGACAGAATGAAAAACTGTTTTTT. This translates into CASSLRGQNEKLFF.

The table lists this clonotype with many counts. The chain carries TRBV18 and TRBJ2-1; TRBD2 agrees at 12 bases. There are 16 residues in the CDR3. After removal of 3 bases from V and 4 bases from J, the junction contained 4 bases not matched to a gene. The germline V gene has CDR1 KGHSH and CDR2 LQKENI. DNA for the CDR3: TGTGCCAGCTCACCTCCCACTAGCGGGGGGTACAATGAGCAGTTCTTC. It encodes CASSPPTSGGYNEQFF.

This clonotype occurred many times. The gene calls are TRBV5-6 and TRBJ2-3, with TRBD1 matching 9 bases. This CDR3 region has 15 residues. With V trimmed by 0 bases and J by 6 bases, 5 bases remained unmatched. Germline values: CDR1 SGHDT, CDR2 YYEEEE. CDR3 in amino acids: CASSLGDRVWDTQYF. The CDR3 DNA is TGTGCCAGCAGCTTGGGGGACAGGGTGTGGGATACGCAGTATTTT.

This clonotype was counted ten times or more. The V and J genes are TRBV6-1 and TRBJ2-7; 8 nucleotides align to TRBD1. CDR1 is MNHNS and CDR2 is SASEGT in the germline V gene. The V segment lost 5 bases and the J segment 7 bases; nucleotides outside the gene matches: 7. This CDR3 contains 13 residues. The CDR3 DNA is TGTGCCAGCAGTTACGGGACAGGCCAGGAGCAGTACTTC. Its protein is CASSYGTGQEQYF.

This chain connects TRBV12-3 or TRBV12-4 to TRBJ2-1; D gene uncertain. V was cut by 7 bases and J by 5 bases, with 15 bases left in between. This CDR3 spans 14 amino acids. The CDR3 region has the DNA TGTGCCAGCACCCCCCCGTGGGGTCACAATGAGCAGTTCTTC. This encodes CASTPPWGHNEQFF.

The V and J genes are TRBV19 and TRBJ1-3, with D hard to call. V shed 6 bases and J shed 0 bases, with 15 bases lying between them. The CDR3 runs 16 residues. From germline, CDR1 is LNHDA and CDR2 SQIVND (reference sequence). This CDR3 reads CASSWIPGTSGNTIYF. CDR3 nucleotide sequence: TGTGCCAGTAGCTGGATCCCAGGAACCTCTGGAAACACCATATATTTT.

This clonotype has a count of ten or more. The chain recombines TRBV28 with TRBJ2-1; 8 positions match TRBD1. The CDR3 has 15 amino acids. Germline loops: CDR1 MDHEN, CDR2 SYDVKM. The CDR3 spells CATTATGALGNEQFF. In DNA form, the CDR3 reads TGTGCTACGACCGCGACAGGGGCGTTGGGCAATGAGCAGTTCTTC.

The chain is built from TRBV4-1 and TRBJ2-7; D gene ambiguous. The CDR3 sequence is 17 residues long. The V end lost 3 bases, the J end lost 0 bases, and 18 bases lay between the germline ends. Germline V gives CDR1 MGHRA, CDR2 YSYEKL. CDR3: CASSQEFPPPSSYEQYF. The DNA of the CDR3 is TGCGCCAGCAGCCAGGAGTTTCCCCCGCCCAGCTCCTACGAGCAGTACTTC.

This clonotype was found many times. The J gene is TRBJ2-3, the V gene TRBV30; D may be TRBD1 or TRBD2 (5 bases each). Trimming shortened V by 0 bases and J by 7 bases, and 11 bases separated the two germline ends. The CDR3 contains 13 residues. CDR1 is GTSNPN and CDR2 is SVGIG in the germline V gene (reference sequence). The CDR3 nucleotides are TGTGCCTGGAGTGTACTAGAGGGGAATACGCAGTATTTT. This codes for CAWSVLEGNTQYF.

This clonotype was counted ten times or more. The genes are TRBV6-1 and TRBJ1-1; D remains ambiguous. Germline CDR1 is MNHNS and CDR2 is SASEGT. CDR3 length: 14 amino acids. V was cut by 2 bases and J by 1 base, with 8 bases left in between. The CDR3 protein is CASSEWSTNTEAFF. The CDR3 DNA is TGTGCCAGCAGTGAATGGAGCACGAACACTGAAGCTTTCTTT.